The 10 T cell receptor beta chains listed next were all sequenced from one sample in a study of cytomegalovirus exposure and HLA in healthy donors. The repertoire was sequenced with immunoSEQ multiplex PCR; TCRdb's copy has only in-frame clones and lacks some. Of roughly 150,000 clones listed, 89% are singletons. Sequencing was carried out using PBMCs. All receptors derive from a woman aged 18-30 years in good health and CMV-seropositive.

The chain combines TRBV7-2 with TRBJ1-2, with a tentative D call TRBD1 (6 bases). The germline gives CDR1 SGHTA, CDR2 FQGNSA. V dropped 7 bases and J dropped 3 bases, with 18 bases sitting between them. The CDR3 spans 15 residues. DNA for the CDR3: TGTGCCAGCAACAATGGCGGGGGGCCCTACTATGGCTACACCTTC. Its translation is CASNNGGGPYYGYTF.

A single count supports this clone. The gene calls are TRBV6-5 and TRBJ1-5; 8 bases line up with TRBD1. This CDR3 spans 14 amino acids. Losses at the gene ends were 5 bases for V and 6 bases for J; bases not matched to a gene: 6. Germline V lookup: CDR1 MNHEY, CDR2 SVGAGI. In nucleotides, the CDR3 is TGTGCCAGCAGTCCTCAGGGGGCGATTCAGCCCCAGCATTTT. Translating it yields CASSPQGAIQPQHF.

The chain recombines TRBV7-8 with TRBJ2-7, with D maybe TRBD2 (5 bases). V lost 5 bases, J lost 6 bases, and 8 bases lay in between. The germline V gene encodes CDR1 SGHVS and CDR2 FQNEAQ. The CDR3 has 11 residues. The CDR3 coding sequence is TGTGCCAGCAGCCCGGGATCCGAGCAGTACTTC. Translated: CASSPGSEQYF.

The chain has TRBV7-3 and TRBJ2-7, with 11 nucleotides matching TRBD1. This CDR3 region has 15 residues. With 5 bases clipped from V and 2 bases from J, the junction kept 5 bases outside the gene matches. The germline CDR1 and CDR2 sequences are SGHTA and FQGTGA. The CDR3 DNA reads as TGTGCCAGCAGCACCGGGACAGGGGGTCCCTACGAGCAGTACTTC. Protein product: CASSTGTGGPYEQYF.

The chain carries TRBV6-6 and TRBJ1-1; 7 nucleotides agree with TRBD1. V was clipped by 5 bases and J by 4 bases; unmatched bases: 10. The CDR3 consists of 15 residues. In germline, CDR1 is MNHNY, CDR2 SVGAGI (reference sequence). For the CDR3, the DNA is TGTGCCAGCAGTCTCCCGACAGGGACGGGCACTGAAGCTTTCTTT. This gives the protein CASSLPTGTGTEAFF.

The chain is built from TRBV11-3 and TRBJ2-3; 8 nucleotides line up with TRBD2. The CDR3 length is 15 residues. Germline values: CDR1 SGHNT, CDR2 YENEEA. With V trimmed by 3 bases and J by 4 bases, 6 bases remained unmatched. The CDR3 nucleotides read TGTGCCAGCAGCTTGTTAGCGGGAAATCCAGATACGCAGTATTTT. Its translation: CASSLLAGNPDTQYF.

In its sample, this clone was seen a few times. This rearrangement joins TRBV7-9 to TRBJ2-2, with D perhaps TRBD1 (6 bases). Per the germline V gene, CDR1 is SEHNR and CDR2 is FQNEAQ (reference sequence). The CDR3 is 14 residues long. V lost 11 bases to trimming and J lost 0 bases, with 13 bases between them. CDR3 region: CAESGTSNTGELFF. The CDR3 DNA is TGTGCCGAATCCGGGACATCGAACACCGGGGAGCTGTTTTTT.

The chain carries TRBV10-2 and TRBJ2-3; 8 bases line up with TRBD2. The length of the CDR3 is 15 residues. The germline V gene has CDR1 WSHSY and CDR2 SAAADI. The trim removed 0 bases at V and 4 bases at J, leaving 3 bases unmatched. CDR3 bases: TGCGCCAGCAGTGAGTCTTCAGCGGGGGCAGATACGCAGTATTTT. It codes for CASSESSAGADTQYF.

The rearrangement links TRBV6-5 to TRBJ2-3; 7 bases map to TRBD1. Germline V gives CDR1 MNHEY, CDR2 SVGAGI. The CDR3 contains 16 residues. V trimming: 2 bases; J trimming: 7 bases; junction bases outside the gene matches: 12. The CDR3 region has the DNA TGTGCCAGCAGTTACACAGGGGCCCCTGGGGCTAATACGCAGTATTTT. This translates into CASSYTGAPGANTQYF.

The gene calls are TRBV28 and TRBJ2-5; 9 positions match TRBD1. The germline V gene encodes CDR1 MDHEN and CDR2 SYDVKM. The CDR3 is made up of 12 amino acids. V lost 10 bases, J lost 5 bases, and 5 bases stayed unmatched. CDR3 residues: CATTGGRETQYF. The CDR3 nucleotides are TGTGCCACGACAGGGGGGAGGGAGACCCAGTACTTC.